The 8 T cell receptor beta chains listed next were all sequenced from one sample in a study of vaccination effects on CD4 cells after COVID-19. The data were produced by immunoSEQ multiplex PCR, yet TCRdb's version contains in-frame clones alone and is incomplete. The data hold more than 60,000 clones, with 65% to 75% observed a single time. With roughly 10 days of culture completed, CD4+ T cells were isolated. For these TCRs, the target antigens are not known. The sequenced sample was CD4+ T cells from PBMCs cultured without peptide, obtained before COVID-19 vaccination. The receptors stem from a human donor who had a prior SARS-CoV-2 infection.

The rearrangement joins TRBV5-1 to TRBJ2-3, with D perhaps assigned TRBD1 or TRBD2 (7 bases each). This CDR3 has 16 amino acids. The germline V gene has CDR1 SGHRS and CDR2 YFSETQ. V was trimmed by 3 bases and J by 0 bases, leaving 14 bases between them. This CDR3 reads CASSSDQGGSTDTQYF. The DNA for the CDR3 is TGCGCCAGCAGCTCGGACCAGGGGGGGAGCACAGATACGCAGTATTTT.

The chain joins TRBV5-1 to TRBJ2-2; TRBD2 agrees at 13 bases. This CDR3 is built from 18 residues. Trimming removed 4 bases from V and 1 base from J; junction bases left unmatched: 7. The germline V gene encodes CDR1 SGHRS and CDR2 YFSETQ. The CDR3 DNA follows: TGCGCCAGCAGCCCACGGACTAGCGGGGGCCTGAACACCGGGGAGCTGTTTTTT. Translated: CASSPRTSGGLNTGELFF.

This chain uses TRBV5-6 with TRBJ2-7; 7 positions agree with TRBD1. Trimming took 0 bases from V and 4 from J; bases not matched to a gene: 4. CDR1 and CDR2 (germline): SGHDT, YYEEEE. CDR3 length: 14 residues. CDR3 protein: CASSLAGQRYEQYF. CDR3 in DNA: TGTGCCAGCAGCTTGGCGGGACAGAGATACGAGCAGTACTTC.

The chain combines TRBV20-1 with TRBJ2-5; maybe TRBD1 (6 bases). This CDR3 is 10 amino acids long. V lost 5 bases to trimming and J lost 6 bases, with 7 bases between them. The V gene's germline CDR1 is DFQATT and CDR2 SNEGSKA (reference sequence). The CDR3 nucleotides are TGCAGTGCTGGGGGCAAGACCCAGTACTTC. Protein product: CSAGGKTQYF.

The genes are TRBV6-2 or TRBV6-3 and TRBJ2-1; D may be TRBD1 (5 bases). The CDR3 has 17 residues. V shed 2 bases and J shed 6 bases, with 20 bases lying between them. Germline V gene sequence: CDR1 MNHEY, CDR2 SVGEGT. In DNA, the CDR3 is TGTGCCAGCAGTTACCCCCAGGGAAAGGGTTTTGGCAATGAGCAGTTCTTC. It translates to CASSYPQGKGFGNEQFF.

This chain uses TRBV7-3 with TRBJ2-3; TRBD2 aligns across 9 bases. Germline loops: CDR1 SGHTA, CDR2 FQGTGA. The CDR3 runs 19 residues. Trimming took 0 bases from V and 4 from J; bases not matched to a gene: 14. CDR3 bases: TGTGCCAGCAGCTTAACCTCGTTAGGGCCTAGCGGGGCCCCAGATACGCAGTATTTT. It specifies CASSLTSLGPSGAPDTQYF.

The DNA for the CDR3 is TGTGCCAGCAGCACACAGGATCTTGTTGGCTACACCTTC. Translated: CASSTQDLVGYTF. This chain uses TRBV11-2 with TRBJ1-2, with D possibly being TRBD1 (5 bases). Trimming took 5 bases from V and 7 from J, leaving 14 bases between them. This CDR3 has 13 amino acids. Germline V lookup: CDR1 SGHAT, CDR2 FQNNGV.

The rearrangement links TRBV7-3 to TRBJ1-3; maybe TRBD1 (5 bases). This CDR3 contains 15 residues. Per the germline V gene, CDR1 is SGHTA and CDR2 is FQGTGA. V was clipped by 3 bases and J by 3 bases, with 12 bases between them. The CDR3 coding sequence is TGTGCCAGCAGCTTTGATTCAGGGAGTGGAAACACCATATATTTT. Protein product: CASSFDSGSGNTIYF.